This is a list of T cell receptor beta chains from one sample in a study of PD-L1 blockade in urothelial cancer. Here immunoSEQ multiplex PCR was the method, and the copy in TCRdb shows in-frame clones only, minus some. The data contain about 56,000 clones, approximately 85% of them singletons. This specimen consisted of PBMCs, obtained around atezolizumab (anti-PD-L1) treatment. The receptors were gathered from a man in his 70s with urothelial cancer. Each CDR3 is given with its conserved first and last residue. Fields, in order: CDR3 length, J gene, V gene, clone size, D gene, CDR3 protein, CDR3 DNA. D genes are given only for firm matches. Not all rows give a size; the values are once, few, many and, for expanded clones, a class.

len: 16
j_gene: TRBJ1-2
v_gene: TRBV7-9
abundance: few
d_gene: TRBD1
CDR3aa: CASSSLDRATNYGYTF
CDR3nt: TGTGCCAGCAGCTCCCTCGACAGGGCAACTAACTATGGCTACACCTTC

len: 16
j_gene: TRBJ2-1
v_gene: TRBV19
abundance: -
d_gene: TRBD2
CDR3aa: CASSGASGLAGVEQFF
CDR3nt: TGTGCCAGTAGTGGGGCCTCGGGACTAGCGGGAGTTGAGCAGTTCTTC

len: 17
j_gene: TRBJ2-7
v_gene: TRBV4-2
abundance: -
d_gene: -
CDR3aa: CASSQDSGAPLGIEQYF
CDR3nt: TGTGCCAGCAGCCAAGATAGTGGGGCTCCCCTGGGGATCGAGCAGTACTTC

len: 14
j_gene: TRBJ1-1
v_gene: TRBV7-2
abundance: -
d_gene: TRBD1
CDR3aa: CASSPVEAGGKAFF
CDR3nt: TGTGCCAGCAGCCCCGTAGAAGCAGGGGGCAAAGCTTTCTTT

len: 14
j_gene: TRBJ1-5
v_gene: TRBV2
abundance: -
d_gene: -
CDR3aa: CASSREGLNQPQHF
CDR3nt: TGTGCCAGCAGTAGAGAGGGCCTTAATCAGCCCCAGCATTTT

len: 14
j_gene: TRBJ2-5
v_gene: TRBV2
abundance: -
d_gene: -
CDR3aa: CASRATVLQETQYF
CDR3nt: TGTGCCAGCAGGGCGACAGTTCTCCAAGAGACCCAGTACTTC

len: 16
j_gene: TRBJ2-7
v_gene: TRBV21-1
abundance: -
d_gene: -
CDR3aa: CASSKASHNLTYEQYF
CDR3nt: TGTGCCAGCAGCAAAGCTAGCCACAACCTCACCTACGAGCAGTACTTC

len: 16
j_gene: TRBJ2-2
v_gene: TRBV5-1
abundance: -
d_gene: -
CDR3aa: CASSLSAQVLTGELFF
CDR3nt: TGCGCCAGCAGCTTGTCTGCACAGGTGTTAACCGGGGAGCTGTTTTTT

len: 15
j_gene: TRBJ2-5
v_gene: TRBV2
abundance: -
d_gene: TRBD1
CDR3aa: CASRDSSRHGETQYF
CDR3nt: TGTGCCAGTCGGGACAGTTCAAGACATGGAGAGACCCAGTACTTC

len: 17
j_gene: TRBJ2-5
v_gene: TRBV5-4
abundance: -
d_gene: TRBD2
CDR3aa: CASSLLAGGGTGETQYF
CDR3nt: TGTGCCAGCAGCTTGCTGGCGGGAGGTGGAACTGGAGAGACCCAGTACTTC

len: 16
j_gene: TRBJ2-3
v_gene: TRBV14
abundance: -
d_gene: TRBD2
CDR3aa: CASSKGLAGTSDTQYF
CDR3nt: TGTGCCAGCAGCAAGGGACTAGCGGGGACCTCAGATACGCAGTATTTT

len: 14
j_gene: TRBJ2-1
v_gene: TRBV28
abundance: -
d_gene: TRBD2
CDR3aa: CASLRAGGYNEQFF
CDR3nt: TGTGCCAGCCTCAGAGCGGGAGGGTACAATGAGCAGTTCTTC

len: 16
j_gene: TRBJ2-7
v_gene: TRBV5-1
abundance: -
d_gene: TRBD1
CDR3aa: CASTGSRTGGFGEQYF
CDR3nt: TGCGCCAGCACGGGGTCAAGGACAGGGGGTTTCGGCGAGCAGTACTTC

len: 15
j_gene: TRBJ1-5
v_gene: TRBV27
abundance: -
d_gene: TRBD1
CDR3aa: CASSLKGQRLQPQHF
CDR3nt: TGTGCCAGCAGTTTAAAGGGACAGAGGCTTCAGCCCCAGCATTTT